This T cell receptor beta chain is from a study of shared clonotypes between healthy human individuals. After removal of 4 bases from V and 4 bases from J, the junction contained 8 bases not matched to a gene. Germline CDR1 and CDR2: SGHRS and YFSETQ. This CDR3 spans 14 amino acids. Some clones are missing from TCRdb's copy, which holds only in-frame ones; the method was immunoSEQ multiplex PCR. The sample includes 110,000 or so clones, roughly 70% of them seen just once. The chain combines TRBV5-1 with TRBJ2-7; TRBD1 aligns across 7 bases. The sequenced sample consisted of memory CD8+ T cells sorted from blood. Subset of the sample: CD45RO+ cells pooled with CCR7-negative TemRA cells. The receptor was derived from a woman aged 25-40 years in good health. The CDR3 DNA follows: TGCGCCAGCAGCCAGGGGGTCCGTGGTTACGAGCAGTACTTC. Amino acid sequence: CASSQGVRGYEQYF.